Listed below are T cell receptor beta chains from one sample, sequenced in a study. Each CDR3 protein is one row after TCRdb ran MiXCR on the RT-PCR reads. The sample has about 700,000 distinct CDR3 sequences, approximately 15% seen once. The sample comprised memory CD4+ T cells from blood. These receptors all come from a female donor in good health, serving as a healthy control. CDR3s include the opening cysteine and the closing phenylalanine or tryptophan. D genes are given only for firm matches. Size is stated for part of the rows, as once, few or many counts, or as a class when the clone is expanded.

j_call d_call v_call clone_size cdr3_nt cdr3_aa
TRBJ1-1 TRBD1 TRBV10-3 many TGTGCCATCAGGGAAGGGACAGGCGTCCTAATGAACACTGAAGCTTTCTTT CAIREGTGVLMNTEAFF
TRBJ2-1 TRBD2 TRBV9 . TGTGCCAGCAGCGCCGGACTAGAGGTCTACAATGAGCAGTTCTTC CASSAGLEVYNEQFF
TRBJ2-1 TRBD2 TRBV5-5 few TGTGCCAGCAGCTTTGCGCGGGGGTACAATGAGCAGTTCTTC CASSFARGYNEQFF
TRBJ2-7 . TRBV10-3 few TGTGCCATCGGAGACAGGACGAGCTCCTACGAGCAGTACTTC CAIGDRTSSYEQYF
TRBJ2-5 . TRBV7-6 few TGTGCCAGCAGCTTAGGGGGAGGGGGAAGTCAAGAGACCCAGTACTTC CASSLGGGGSQETQYF
TRBJ1-3 TRBD1 TRBV3-1 few TGTGCCAGCAGCGCACAACTGACAGGGAGCTCTGGAAACACCATATATTTT CASSAQLTGSSGNTIYF
TRBJ1-4 TRBD1 TRBV9 . TGTGCCAGCAGTTTTCGACCGGGACAGCGATCAACTAATGAAAAACTGTTTTTT CASSFRPGQRSTNEKLFF
TRBJ2-5 TRBD2 TRBV2 . TGTGCCAGCAGTGGGATGATAGCGGGCGTTTCGGGGACCCAGTACTTC CASSGMIAGVSGTQYF
TRBJ1-5 TRBD1 TRBV12-3/TRBV12-4 few TGTGCCAGCAGCGAGACAGGGTCTAGCAATCAGCCCCAGCATTTT CASSETGSSNQPQHF
TRBJ2-3 . TRBV4-3 . TGCGCCAGCAGCCCAGAGGGGGTGCGTGGTACGCAGTATTTT CASSPEGVRGTQYF
TRBJ1-2 . TRBV7-2 . TGTGCCAGCAGCGCCTACATAGGCAGGGAGGACTTC CASSAYIGREDF
TRBJ2-1 TRBD2 TRBV6-6 . TGTGCCAGCAGTTTAATCGGGACTAGCGGCAATGAGCAGTTCTTC CASSLIGTSGNEQFF
TRBJ2-3 . TRBV7-2 many TGTGCCAGCAGCTTAGGAGACAGACCGTACACAGATACGCAGTATTTT CASSLGDRPYTDTQYF
TRBJ2-6 . TRBV20-1 . TGCAGTGCTAGCGAGGGCGGAAGGTTGGGACGGGCTGGGGCCAACGTCCTGACTTTC CSASEGGRLGRAGANVLTF
TRBJ1-4 . TRBV27 few TGTGCCAGCAGTTTCAGGCGGGCAACTAATGAAAAACTGTTTTTT CASSFRRATNEKLFF
TRBJ2-1 . TRBV5-1 . TGCGCCAGCAGCTTGGAGTGGACTAACAATGAGCAGTTCTTC CASSLEWTNNEQFF
TRBJ1-1 TRBD1 TRBV12-3/TRBV12-4 . TGTGCCAGCAGTTTTCGCGAGGGGGCGATGGGGACTGAAGCTTTCTTT CASSFREGAMGTEAFF
TRBJ2-7 TRBD1 TRBV5-1 . TGCGCCAGCAGCGGGGACAGCTCCTACGAGCAGTACTTC CASSGDSSYEQYF
TRBJ1-5 . TRBV6-1 . TGTGCCAGCAGTGAGGGGGCGCGGGCTAATCAGCCCCAGAATTTT CASSEGARANQPQNF
TRBJ2-1 . TRBV5-6 . TGTGCCAGCAGCCCGTTGTATAGGAATGAGCAGTTCTTC CASSPLYRNEQFF
TRBJ1-2 . TRBV6-2/TRBV6-3 many TGTGCCAGCAGCCCCGGACGGGGCTACACCTTC CASSPGRGYTF
TRBJ1-1 . TRBV27 . TGTGCCAGCAGTCGGTACCAGAGGACTGAAGCTTTCTTT CASSRYQRTEAFF